What follows are 29 T cell receptor beta chains derived from one specimen sequenced in a study of T cell changes during pregnancy in multiple sclerosis. The assay was immunoSEQ multiplex PCR, and TCRdb's table has in-frame clones only and misses some. The top ten clones hold around 2.5% of a sample with 50,000 to 65,000 clones, around 96% of them seen once. This sample comprised CD8+ T cells from peripheral blood mononuclear cells, obtained after pregnancy. The receptor set was obtained from a female donor with multiple sclerosis, enrolled in a pregnancy study.

The rearrangement joins TRBV18 to TRBJ1-4; a weak D match, TRBD1 (5 bases). The germline V gene encodes CDR1 KGHSH and CDR2 LQKENI. The V gene lost 5 bases and the J gene lost 6 bases, with 22 bases spanning the gap. CDR3 length: 17 amino acids. The CDR3 nucleotides read TGTGCCAGCTCAGTATTCAGGGTAGAGGCTGCTGATGAAAAACTGTTTTTT. It is translated as CASSVFRVEAADEKLFF.

The rearrangement joins TRBV7-2 to TRBJ1-5, with 7 bases matching TRBD1. Per germline, CDR1 SGHTA and CDR2 FQGNSA. J was trimmed by 2 bases and V by 5 bases; bases with no gene match: 9. The CDR3 is 16 amino acids. The CDR3 loop reads CASSAGTALRNQPQHF. The CDR3 DNA reads TGTGCCAGCAGCGCCGGGACAGCTCTTCGCAATCAGCCCCAGCATTTT.

The rearrangement joins TRBV9 to TRBJ1-1; D is unclear. This CDR3 region has 13 residues. V lost 3 bases and J 2 bases, leaving 8 bases between the germline ends. CDR1 is SGDLS and CDR2 is YYNGEE in the germline V gene. The CDR3 loop is CASSGPGNTEAFF. Here the CDR3 DNA reads TGTGCCAGCAGCGGACCAGGTAACACTGAAGCTTTCTTT.

The DNA of the CDR3 is TGTGCCAGCAGTTCCGGGACAGGGTCCTACGAGCAGTACTTC. Translating gives CASSSGTGSYEQYF. The gene calls are TRBV28 and TRBJ2-7, with 9 bases lining up with TRBD1. The germline gives CDR1 MDHEN, CDR2 SYDVKM. V shed 4 bases, J shed 1 base, and the junction held 2 bases outside the gene matches. The CDR3 length is 14 residues.

The CDR3 here is CASGPLAGDEQYF. The CDR3 DNA sequence: TGTGCCAGCGGCCCCCTAGCGGGAGACGAGCAGTACTTC. The V call is TRBV7-6, the J call TRBJ2-7, with 10 bases fitting TRBD2. CDR1 and CDR2 from the germline V gene are SGHVS and FNYEAQ. The CDR3 extends over 13 amino acids. V lost 8 bases, J lost 5 bases, and 6 bases stayed unmatched.

In regard to this clone: Compared with germline, one end of the junction differs, possibly owing to a read error. J is TRBJ2-7 and V is TRBV10-3; D gene uncertain. CDR3 length: 11 amino acids. CDR1 is ENHRY, CDR2 SYGVKD, per germline. For the CDR3, the DNA is TGTGCCATCAGTGACTCCTGCGAGCAGTACTTC. It is translated as CAISDSCEQYF.

This clone occurred once. The chain couples TRBV29-1 to TRBJ2-1, with 11 bases identical to TRBD2. With V trimmed by 5 bases and J by 9 bases, 6 bases remained unmatched. Germline V gives CDR1 SQVTM, CDR2 ANQGSEA. CDR3 size: 13 residues. CDR3 protein: CSVLWLAGGEQFF. The CDR3 nucleotides are TGCAGCGTTCTCTGGCTAGCGGGAGGTGAGCAGTTCTTC.

The chain recombines TRBV27 with TRBJ1-5, with D perhaps matching TRBD1 (6 bases). The germline V gene has CDR1 MNHEY and CDR2 SMNVEV (reference sequence). The CDR3 extends over 16 amino acids. The V end lost 5 bases, the J end lost 1 base, and 15 bases lay between the germline ends. Written as DNA, the CDR3 is TGTGCCAGCAGTCAAGACAGGTCGGGGAGCAATCAGCCCCAGCATTTT. Translating gives CASSQDRSGSNQPQHF.

The rearrangement uses TRBV5-5 and TRBJ2-2; 7 bases match TRBD1. Per the germline V gene, CDR1 is SGHKS and CDR2 is YYEKEE (reference sequence). The V and J ends lost 4 bases and 5 bases, in that order; junction bases with no gene match: 14. The CDR3 covers 17 residues. The CDR3 nucleotides are TGTGCCAGCAGCCTAGTTCGACAGGGATGGAGGACCGGGGAGCTGTTTTTT. It yields the protein CASSLVRQGWRTGELFF.

This chain joins TRBV4-2 and TRBJ1-6, with D perhaps TRBD1 (5 bases). Germline V CDR1 and CDR2: LGHNA, YNFKEQ. V was pared by 0 bases and J by 14 bases, with 11 bases between. This CDR3 contains 13 residues. CDR3 protein: CASSQDAGLSLHF. CDR3 DNA: TGTGCCAGCAGCCAAGACGCAGGGTTATCCCTCCACTTT.

This chain connects TRBV27 to TRBJ2-1; 10 bases are a match to TRBD2. Germline V CDR1 and CDR2: MNHEY, SMNVEV (reference sequence). V lost 5 bases and J lost 5; bases outside the gene matches: 0. This CDR3 comprises 13 residues. In DNA form, the CDR3 reads TGTGCCAGCAGTGGGACTAGCGACAATGAGCAGTTCTTC. This sequence encodes CASSGTSDNEQFF.

This chain connects TRBV15 to TRBJ2-1, with 9 bases lining up with TRBD2. J lost 6 bases, V lost 0 bases, and 6 bases had no gene match. The CDR3 extends over 16 amino acids. Germline V lookup: CDR1 LNHNV, CDR2 YYDKDF (reference sequence). CDR3 sequence: CATSRDRLAGLNEQFF. CDR3 DNA sequence: TGTGCCACCAGCAGAGATCGCCTAGCGGGACTCAATGAGCAGTTCTTC.

The rearrangement uses TRBV28 and TRBJ2-2; 10 bases map to TRBD2. The J segment lost 4 bases and the V segment lost 3 bases, leaving 5 bases of the junction unmatched. This CDR3 region has 16 residues. Germline V gene data show CDR1 as MDHEN and CDR2 as SYDVKM. The CDR3 sequence: CASSFGRLAGTGELFF. The CDR3 DNA reads as TGTGCCAGCAGTTTTGGTCGACTAGCGGGCACCGGGGAGCTGTTTTTT.

The chain recombines TRBV9 with TRBJ1-2; no definite D call. Germline V gene sequence: CDR1 SGDLS, CDR2 YYNGEE. The V and J ends lost 1 base and 1 base respectively, with 5 bases between them. The CDR3 totals 13 residues. The CDR3 protein is CASSVSINYGYTF. The CDR3 DNA follows: TGTGCCAGCAGCGTAAGCATTAACTATGGCTACACCTTC.

The chain has TRBV19 and TRBJ2-7, with D tentatively TRBD1 (7 bases). The CDR3 has 15 residues. Trimming cost V 6 bases and J 8 bases, with 23 bases left between them. Per germline, CDR1 LNHDA and CDR2 SQIVND (reference sequence). Here the CDR3 DNA reads TGTGCCAGTAGCCTCAGGGGCAGGGGGGCCGTGAAGCAGTACTTC. As protein: CASSLRGRGAVKQYF.

This sequence joins TRBV7-8 and TRBJ2-7, with TRBD1 matching over 7 bases. With V trimmed by 6 bases and J by 1 base, 12 bases remained unmatched. In germline, CDR1 is SGHVS, CDR2 FQNEAQ. The CDR3 consists of 16 residues. The CDR3 region is CASRNPDGTESYEQYF. CDR3 DNA: TGTGCCAGCAGGAACCCCGACGGGACAGAGTCCTACGAGCAGTACTTC.

The CDR3 spells CASSSRSRDRGKETQYF. CDR3 sequence (DNA): TGTGCCAGCAGTTCAAGATCCCGGGACAGGGGTAAAGAGACCCAGTACTTC. This sequence joins TRBV27 and TRBJ2-5; 10 nucleotides match TRBD1. Germline V lookup: CDR1 MNHEY, CDR2 SMNVEV (reference sequence). CDR3 length equals 17 residues. Trimming cost V 4 bases and J 3 bases; bases outside gene matches: 11.

This clone has a single count. The chain combines TRBV7-6 with TRBJ2-5; 9 nucleotides line up with TRBD1. Germline assignment: CDR1 SGHVS and CDR2 FNYEAQ. CDR3 length: 17 residues. V lost 4 bases and J lost 1; bases outside the gene matches: 10. CDR3 DNA sequence: TGTGCCAGCAGCTACCAACAGGGGGCGCCAACCCAAGAGACCCAGTACTTC. It specifies CASSYQQGAPTQETQYF.

The rearrangement links TRBV28 to TRBJ2-2; 9 nucleotides match TRBD2. Losses at the gene ends were 4 bases for V and 1 base for J; bases not matched to a gene: 7. Germline CDR1 reads MDHEN; CDR2 reads SYDVKM. CDR3 length equals 17 residues. The CDR3 DNA is TGTGCCAGCAGTTCCCCTAGCGGGGCCGAGAACACCGGGGAGCTGTTTTTT. This sequence encodes CASSSPSGAENTGELFF.

V and J are TRBV6-6 and TRBJ2-3; a weak D match, TRBD1 (8 bases). Trimming left V 0 bases short and J 4 bases short, with 14 bases between. This CDR3 comprises 16 residues. Germline-derived CDR1 and CDR2 are MNHNY and SVGAGI (reference sequence). DNA for the CDR3: TGTGCCAGCAGTTACTCGGACAGGGAGGGGGCAGATACGCAGTATTTT. Protein: CASSYSDREGADTQYF.

This clone was counted once. The chain employs TRBV28 and TRBJ1-2; TRBD1 matches at 7 bases. The CDR3 sequence is 13 residues long. Trimming at V came to 2 bases and at J to 4 bases, leaving 1 base not matched to a gene. Per the germline V gene, CDR1 is MDHEN and CDR2 is SYDVKM. Here the CDR3 reads CASSLRGPYGYTF. In DNA form, the CDR3 reads TGTGCCAGCAGTTTAAGGGGGCCCTATGGCTACACCTTC.

The chain recombines TRBV19 with TRBJ2-1; 9 nucleotides line up with TRBD2. The germline gives CDR1 LNHDA, CDR2 SQIVND (reference sequence). The CDR3 covers 15 residues. With V trimmed by 2 bases and J by 7 bases, 6 bases remained unmatched. The CDR3 protein is CASSILAGFGNEQFF. The DNA for the CDR3 is TGTGCCAGTAGTATACTAGCGGGGTTTGGGAATGAGCAGTTCTTC.

V and J are TRBV7-3 and TRBJ2-5, with TRBD1 as a possible D gene (6 bases). Germline CDR1 and CDR2: SGHTA and FQGTGA. V lost 1 base and J lost 4, with 13 bases in between. The CDR3 contains 15 residues. Here the CDR3 reads CASSLSGQPGETQYF. The CDR3 bases are TGTGCCAGCAGCTTAAGTGGACAGCCGGGAGAGACCCAGTACTTC.

The chain couples TRBV19 to TRBJ1-1, with 10 bases fitting TRBD1. The CDR3 is 13 residues long. The V gene end was trimmed by 8 bases and the J gene end by 4 bases; junction bases not matched to a gene: 4. From germline, CDR1 is LNHDA and CDR2 SQIVND (reference sequence). The CDR3 region has the DNA TGTGCCAGTCAGACAGGGGGCTTCACTGAAGCTTTCTTT. Translated, it gives CASQTGGFTEAFF. Looking up the rest from reference TRBV19 and TRBJ1-1 gives the full variable domain: DGGITQSPKYLFRKEGQNVTLSCEQNLNHDAMYWYRQDPGQGLRLIYYSQIVNDFQKGDIAEGYSVSREKKESFPLTVTSAQKNPTAFYLCASQTGGFTEAFFGQGTRLTVV.

This clone was found once. The chain has TRBV5-4 and TRBJ2-7; possible D gene TRBD2, 6 bases. The germline V gene encodes CDR1 SGHNT and CDR2 YYREEE (reference sequence). This CDR3 is built from 15 residues. The V end was cut by 4 bases, the J end by 0 bases, with 14 bases between. The DNA for the CDR3 is TGTGCCAGCAGCGAGGGACCAGCGGGCTCCTACGAGCAGTACTTC. Its protein product is CASSEGPAGSYEQYF. Using reference TRBV5-4 and TRBJ2-7 for the parts outside the CDR3, the full variable domain is ETGVTQSPTHLIKTRGQQVTLRCSSQSGHNTVSWYQQALGQGPQFIFQYYREEENGRGNFPPRFSGLQFPNYSSELNVNALELDDSALYLCASSEGPAGSYEQYFGPGTRLTVT.

This chain joins TRBV29-1 and TRBJ2-7; the match to TRBD1 covers 9 bases. The CDR3 extends over 14 amino acids. The germline CDR1 and CDR2 sequences are SQVTM and ANQGSEA. Trimming took 6 bases from V and 6 from J; bases not matched to a gene: 12. As DNA, the CDR3 is TGCAGCGTCTCTACCGGGACAGGGAGGTTCGAGCAGTACTTC. As protein: CSVSTGTGRFEQYF.

This chain links TRBV6-5 with TRBJ2-1, with D possibly TRBD2 on 6 matching bases. Trimming took 6 bases from V and 9 from J, leaving 18 bases between them. The germline V gene has CDR1 MNHEY and CDR2 SVGAGI. The CDR3 loop spans 14 amino acids. The CDR3 DNA is TGTGCCAGCAGCTCGAGCCCCACGGGAGCTGAGCAGTTCTTC. Translated, it gives CASSSSPTGAEQFF.

This chain uses TRBV7-9 with TRBJ2-7; 12 nucleotides match TRBD2. V shed 5 bases, J shed 3 bases, and the junction held 8 bases outside the gene matches. Germline CDR1 reads SEHNR; CDR2 reads FQNEAQ (reference sequence). The CDR3 totals 16 residues. CDR3 sequence (DNA): TGTGCCAGCAGCCCGACTAGCGGGAGTAGGAACTACGAGCAGTACTTC. Translation: CASSPTSGSRNYEQYF.

The chain couples TRBV28 to TRBJ2-1; 8 bases are a match to TRBD1. This CDR3 comprises 15 residues. The junction had 9 bases not matched to a gene; V was cut back by 8 bases and J by 3 bases. Germline assignment: CDR1 MDHEN and CDR2 SYDVKM. The CDR3 DNA reads as TGTGCCAGCCGTATTACAGGGGGTAACTACAATGAGCAGTTCTTC. Encoded protein: CASRITGGNYNEQFF.